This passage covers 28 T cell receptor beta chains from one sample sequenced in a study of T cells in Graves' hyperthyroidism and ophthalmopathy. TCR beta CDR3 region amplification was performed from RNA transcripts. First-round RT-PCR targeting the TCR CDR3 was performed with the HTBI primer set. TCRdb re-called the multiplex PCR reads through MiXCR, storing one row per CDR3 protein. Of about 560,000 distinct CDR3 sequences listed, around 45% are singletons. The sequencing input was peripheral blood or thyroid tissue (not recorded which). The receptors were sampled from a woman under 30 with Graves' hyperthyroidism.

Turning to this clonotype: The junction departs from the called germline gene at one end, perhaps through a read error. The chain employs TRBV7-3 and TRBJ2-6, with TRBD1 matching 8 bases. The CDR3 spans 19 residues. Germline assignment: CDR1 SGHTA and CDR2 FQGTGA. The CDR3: CASSQKPGQALSGANVLTF. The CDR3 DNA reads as TGCGCCAGCAGCCAGAAACCGGGACAGGCCCTCTCTGGGGCCAACGTCCTGACTTTC.

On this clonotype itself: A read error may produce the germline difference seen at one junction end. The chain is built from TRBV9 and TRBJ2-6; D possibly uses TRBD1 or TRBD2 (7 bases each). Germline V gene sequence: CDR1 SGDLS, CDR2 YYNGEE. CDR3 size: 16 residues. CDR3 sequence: CASSDQGEGGANGLTF. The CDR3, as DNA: TGTGCCAGCAGCGATCAGGGGGAAGGGGGGGCCAACGGCCTGACTTTC.

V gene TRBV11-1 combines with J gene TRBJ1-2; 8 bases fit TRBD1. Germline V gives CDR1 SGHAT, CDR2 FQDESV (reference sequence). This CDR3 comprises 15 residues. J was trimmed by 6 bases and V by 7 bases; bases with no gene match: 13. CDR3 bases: TGTGCCAGCACGAAACAGGGGGTGGCTGAGGATGGCTACACCTTC. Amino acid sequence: CASTKQGVAEDGYTF.

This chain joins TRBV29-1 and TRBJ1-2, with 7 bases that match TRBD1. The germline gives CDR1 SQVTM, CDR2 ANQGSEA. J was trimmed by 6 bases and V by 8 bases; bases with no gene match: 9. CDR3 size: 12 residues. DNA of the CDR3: TGCAGCAGTTACACAGGGGAAGATGGCTACACCTTC. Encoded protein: CSSYTGEDGYTF.

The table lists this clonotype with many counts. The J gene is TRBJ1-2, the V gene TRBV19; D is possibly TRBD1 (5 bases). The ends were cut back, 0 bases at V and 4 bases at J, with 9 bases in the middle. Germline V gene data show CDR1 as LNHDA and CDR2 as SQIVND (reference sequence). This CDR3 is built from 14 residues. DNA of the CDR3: TGTGCCAGTAGTATAGAGTGGGGCAGCTATGGCTACACCTTC. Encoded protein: CASSIEWGSYGYTF.

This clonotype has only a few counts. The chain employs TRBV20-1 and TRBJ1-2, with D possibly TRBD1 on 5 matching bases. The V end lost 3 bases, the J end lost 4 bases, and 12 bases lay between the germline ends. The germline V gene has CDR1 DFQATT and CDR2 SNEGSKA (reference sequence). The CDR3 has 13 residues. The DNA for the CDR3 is TGCAGTGCTAGCCCCCCTGACAGCTATGGCTACACCTTC. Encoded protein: CSASPPDSYGYTF.

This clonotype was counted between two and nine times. The CDR3 loop reads CASRIRDRVKAFF. The CDR3, as DNA: TGTGCCAGCAGGATCCGGGACAGGGTAAAGGCTTTCTTT. The J gene is TRBJ1-1, the V gene TRBV2, with 9 bases lining up with TRBD1. CDR1 SNHLY and CDR2 FYNNEI come from the germline V gene. The CDR3 is 13 amino acids. V gave up 6 bases and J gave up 11 bases; unmatched junction bases: 10.

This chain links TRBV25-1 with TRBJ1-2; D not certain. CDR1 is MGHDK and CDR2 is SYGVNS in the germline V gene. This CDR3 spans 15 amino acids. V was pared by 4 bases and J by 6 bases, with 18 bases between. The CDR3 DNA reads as TGTGCCAGCAGTGCTGCCGGGCCCCTTGGGGATGGCTACACCTTC. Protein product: CASSAAGPLGDGYTF.

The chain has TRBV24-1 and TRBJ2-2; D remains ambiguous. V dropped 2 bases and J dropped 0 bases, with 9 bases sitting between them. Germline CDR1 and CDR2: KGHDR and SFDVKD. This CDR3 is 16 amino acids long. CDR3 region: CATSDSPPTNTGELFF. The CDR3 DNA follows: TGTGCCACCAGTGATTCACCACCAACGAACACCGGGGAGCTGTTTTTT.

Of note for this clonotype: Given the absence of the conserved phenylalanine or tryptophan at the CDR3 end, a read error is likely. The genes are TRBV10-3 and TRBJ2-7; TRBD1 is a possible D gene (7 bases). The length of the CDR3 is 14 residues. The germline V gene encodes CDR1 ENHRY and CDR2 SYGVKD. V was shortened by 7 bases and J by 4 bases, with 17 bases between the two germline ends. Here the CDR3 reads CAITSGQGGYEQYS. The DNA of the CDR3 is TGTGCCATCACTTCAGGGCAGGGGGGATACGAGCAGTACTCC.

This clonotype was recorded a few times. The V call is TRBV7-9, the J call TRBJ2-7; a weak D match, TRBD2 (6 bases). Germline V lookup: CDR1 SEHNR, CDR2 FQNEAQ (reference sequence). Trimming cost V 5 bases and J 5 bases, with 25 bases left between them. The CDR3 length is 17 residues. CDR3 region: CASSGERSGRAGHEQYF. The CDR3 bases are TGTGCCAGCAGCGGTGAACGGTCCGGGAGAGCAGGCCACGAGCAGTACTTC.

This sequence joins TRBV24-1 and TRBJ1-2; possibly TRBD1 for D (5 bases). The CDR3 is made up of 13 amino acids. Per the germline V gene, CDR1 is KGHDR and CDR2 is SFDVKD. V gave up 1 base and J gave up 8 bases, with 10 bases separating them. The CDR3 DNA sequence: TGTGCCACCAGTGATTTTGGGAGGGGAGGCTACACCTTC. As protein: CATSDFGRGGYTF.

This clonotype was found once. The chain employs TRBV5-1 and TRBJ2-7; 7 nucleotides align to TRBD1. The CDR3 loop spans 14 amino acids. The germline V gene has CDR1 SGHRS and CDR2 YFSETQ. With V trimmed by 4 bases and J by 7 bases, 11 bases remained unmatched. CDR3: CASSVEGYRGEQYF. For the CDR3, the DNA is TGCGCCAGCAGCGTTGAAGGATACAGGGGTGAGCAGTACTTC.

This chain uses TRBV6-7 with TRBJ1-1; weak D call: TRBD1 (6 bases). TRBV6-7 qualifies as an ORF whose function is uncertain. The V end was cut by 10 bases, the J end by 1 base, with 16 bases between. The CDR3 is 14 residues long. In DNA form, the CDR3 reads TGTGCCAACCACTCGGACAGTTCGAACACTGAAGCTTTCTTT. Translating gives CANHSDSSNTEAFF.

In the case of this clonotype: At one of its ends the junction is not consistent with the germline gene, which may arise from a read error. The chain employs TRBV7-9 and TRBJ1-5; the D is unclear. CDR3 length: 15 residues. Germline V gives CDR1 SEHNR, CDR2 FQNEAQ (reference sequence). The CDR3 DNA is TGCGCCAGCAGCCAAGAGCCTTATAGCAATCAGCCCCAGCATTTT. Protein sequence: CASSQEPYSNQPQHF.

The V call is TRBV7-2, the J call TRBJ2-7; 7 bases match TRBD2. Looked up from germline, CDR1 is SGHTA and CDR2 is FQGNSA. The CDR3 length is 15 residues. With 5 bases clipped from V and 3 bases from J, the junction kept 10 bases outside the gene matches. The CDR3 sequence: CASSVLSAGYYEQYF. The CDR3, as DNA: TGTGCCAGCAGCGTCTTGTCAGCGGGGTACTACGAGCAGTACTTC.

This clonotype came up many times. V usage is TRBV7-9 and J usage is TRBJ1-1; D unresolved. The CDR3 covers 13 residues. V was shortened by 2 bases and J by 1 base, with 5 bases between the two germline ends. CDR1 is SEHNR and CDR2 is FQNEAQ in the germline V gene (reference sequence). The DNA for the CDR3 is TGTGCCAGCAGCTTAACGTCGAACACTGAAGCTTTCTTT. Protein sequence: CASSLTSNTEAFF. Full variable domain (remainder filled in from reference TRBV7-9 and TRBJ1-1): DTGVSQNPRHKITKRGQNVTFRCDPISEHNRLYWYRQTLGQGPEFLTYFQNEAQLEKSRLLSDRFSAERPKGSFSTLEIQRTEQGDSAMYLCASSLTSNTEAFFGQGTRLTVV.

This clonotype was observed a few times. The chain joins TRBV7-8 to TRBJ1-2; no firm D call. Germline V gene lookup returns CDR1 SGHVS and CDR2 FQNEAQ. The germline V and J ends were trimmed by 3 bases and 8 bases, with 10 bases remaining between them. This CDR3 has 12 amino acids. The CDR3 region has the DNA TGTGCCAGCAGCTTGGGCGGGTTGGGCTACACCTTC. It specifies CASSLGGLGYTF.

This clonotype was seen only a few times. Here the CDR3 reads CASSYQTGQPINQPQHF. The CDR3, as DNA: TGTGCCAGCAGTTATCAGACAGGGCAGCCCATCAATCAGCCCCAGCATTTT. This chain connects TRBV12-3 or TRBV12-4 to TRBJ1-5, with 7 bases identical to TRBD1. This CDR3 is 17 amino acids long. Trimming at V came to 4 bases and at J to 3 bases, leaving 12 bases not matched to a gene.

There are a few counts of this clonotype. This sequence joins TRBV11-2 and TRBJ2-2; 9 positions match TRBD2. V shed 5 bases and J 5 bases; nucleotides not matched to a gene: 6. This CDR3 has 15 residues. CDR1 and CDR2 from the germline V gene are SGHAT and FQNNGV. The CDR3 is CASSNLAGRTGELFF. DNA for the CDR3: TGTGCCAGCAGCAACCTAGCGGGACGGACCGGGGAGCTGTTTTTT.

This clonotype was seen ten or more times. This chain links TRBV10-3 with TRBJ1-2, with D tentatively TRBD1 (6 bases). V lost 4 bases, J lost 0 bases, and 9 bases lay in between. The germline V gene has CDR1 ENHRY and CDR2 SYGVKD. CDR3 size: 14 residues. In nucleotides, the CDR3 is TGTGCCATCAGTGGGACAGCAACTAACTATGGCTACACCTTC. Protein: CAISGTATNYGYTF.

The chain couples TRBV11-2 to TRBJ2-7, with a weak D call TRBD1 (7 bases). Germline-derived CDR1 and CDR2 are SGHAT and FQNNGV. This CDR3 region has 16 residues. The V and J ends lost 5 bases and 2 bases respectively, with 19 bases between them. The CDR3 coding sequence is TGTGCCAGCAGCCCTGTCGCGGGACAGAGTCCCTACGAGCAGTACTTC. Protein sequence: CASSPVAGQSPYEQYF.

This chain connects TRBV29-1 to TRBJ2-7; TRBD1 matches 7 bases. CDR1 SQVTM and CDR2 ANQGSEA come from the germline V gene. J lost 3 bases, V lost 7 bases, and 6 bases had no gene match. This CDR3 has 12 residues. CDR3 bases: TGCAGCGCCGGGGACAGCTTCTACGAGCAGTACTTC. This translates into CSAGDSFYEQYF.

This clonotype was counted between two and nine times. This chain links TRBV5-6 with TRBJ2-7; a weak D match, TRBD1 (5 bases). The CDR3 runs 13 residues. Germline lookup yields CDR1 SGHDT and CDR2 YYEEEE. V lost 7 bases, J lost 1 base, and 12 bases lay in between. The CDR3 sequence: CASSQGVSYEQYF. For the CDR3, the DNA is TGTGCCAGCTCCCAAGGGGTTTCCTACGAGCAGTACTTC.

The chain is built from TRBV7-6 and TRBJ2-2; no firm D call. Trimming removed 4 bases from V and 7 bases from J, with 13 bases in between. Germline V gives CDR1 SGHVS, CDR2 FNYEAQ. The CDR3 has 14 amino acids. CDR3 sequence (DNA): TGTGCCAGCAGCTCGCCCAGGAGAGGCGGGGAGCTGTTTTTT. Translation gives CASSSPRRGGELFF.

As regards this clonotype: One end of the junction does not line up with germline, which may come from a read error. The CDR3 region has the DNA TGTGCCAGCAGTCCGAACAGGGGGGATGGCTACACCTTC. Its protein product is CASSPNRGDGYTF. The rearrangement uses TRBV10-3 and TRBJ1-2; TRBD1 matches at 8 bases. Germline V lookup: CDR1 ENHRY, CDR2 SYGVKD. The CDR3 loop spans 13 amino acids.

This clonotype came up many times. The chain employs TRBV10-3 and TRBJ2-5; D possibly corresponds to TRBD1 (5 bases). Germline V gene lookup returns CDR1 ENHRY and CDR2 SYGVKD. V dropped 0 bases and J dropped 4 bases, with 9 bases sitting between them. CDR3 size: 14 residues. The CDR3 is CAISESGPRETQYF. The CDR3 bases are TGTGCCATCAGTGAGTCGGGGCCTCGAGAGACCCAGTACTTC.

CDR3 nucleotides: TGTGCCAGCGGGTCATACAGGGGGCGAAGGACTGAAGCTTTCTTT. Translation gives CASGSYRGRRTEAFF. The J gene is TRBJ1-1, the V gene TRBV27, with 9 bases fitting TRBD1. Trimming cost V 8 bases and J 5 bases; bases outside gene matches: 12. The CDR3 sequence is 15 residues long. Germline V gene lookup returns CDR1 MNHEY and CDR2 SMNVEV (reference sequence).